The 15 T cell receptor beta chains below come from one sample, sequenced in a study of vaccination effects on CD4 cells after COVID-19 (dated by TCRdb to between 2020 and 2023). Their antigens remain unidentified. Receptors were amplified or captured by the immunoSEQ multiplex PCR assay. TCRdb obtained this table from immuneACCESS and retained in-frame rearrangements with V and J assigned. These tables miss some clones; where compared with another copy, unresolved V genes account for less than half of the shortfall, and the remainder is unexplained. In this sample the table shows 25,000 to 30,000 clones, roughly 74% of which occur a single time. The ten largest clones capture roughly a sixth of the sample. In the ViraFEST assay, PBMC were stimulated with viral peptide pools, and antigen-specific CD4+ T cell clonotypes were then identified by expansion using TCR sequencing. After approximately eleven days of culture, CD4+ T cells were isolated with the EasySep CD4+ T cell isolation kit. Each participant received two doses of an mRNA SARS-CoV-2 vaccine, either BNT162b2 or mRNA-1273.

The sample consisted of CD4+ T cells from PBMCs cultured with HCoV-OC43 spike peptides, taken after COVID-19 vaccination. In light of the paper, this sample's cell subset or site label describes: HCoV-OC43 spike overlapping peptide pool stimulation. The origin of the receptors is a human donor who received a COVID-19 vaccine.

The chain couples TRBV12-3 or TRBV12-4 to TRBJ2-2; no clear D. The CDR3 is 13 residues long. V lost 7 bases, J lost 4 bases, and 10 bases lay in between. The CDR3 nucleotides read TGTGCCAGCACCCCCCAGGCCACCGGGGAGCTGTTTTTT. It encodes CASTPQATGELFF.

The table lists this clone with a few counts. The genes are TRBV4-2 and TRBJ2-1; 11 positions match TRBD2. Trimming cost V 1 base and J 9 bases; bases outside gene matches: 2. The CDR3 loop spans 14 amino acids. Germline lookup yields CDR1 LGHNA and CDR2 YNFKEQ. The CDR3 DNA is TGTGCCAGCAGCCAAGCTAGCGGGAGGACTGAGCAGTTCTTC. Translation gives CASSQASGRTEQFF.

This clone was detected only a few times. The J gene is TRBJ1-3, the V gene TRBV27; tentative D call: TRBD1 (5 bases). CDR3 length: 14 residues. The germline V gene encodes CDR1 MNHEY and CDR2 SMNVEV (reference sequence). The V end was cut by 6 bases, the J end by 0 bases, with 9 bases between. In nucleotides, the CDR3 is TGTGCCAGCAGCGCAGGGTTCTCTGGAAACACCATATATTTT. Protein: CASSAGFSGNTIYF.

This sequence joins TRBV27 and TRBJ2-1, with D uncertain. V lost 4 bases, J lost 13 bases, and 11 bases lay in between. This CDR3 contains 11 residues. The germline V gene encodes CDR1 MNHEY and CDR2 SMNVEV (reference sequence). CDR3 sequence: CASSSTERQFF. In DNA, the CDR3 is TGTGCCAGCAGTTCAACCGAACGTCAGTTCTTC.

This rearrangement joins TRBV7-7 to TRBJ1-3, with D unclear. Trimming removed 5 bases from V and 9 bases from J, with 17 bases in between. In germline, CDR1 is SSHAT, CDR2 FNYEAQ (reference sequence). The CDR3 contains 14 residues. The CDR3 protein is CASSHILVPRTIYF. The CDR3 DNA is TGTGCCAGCAGCCATATTCTTGTCCCGCGCACCATATATTTT.

The chain is built from TRBV27 and TRBJ1-5; TRBD1 matches at 7 bases. The CDR3 covers 16 residues. V was clipped by 6 bases and J by 0 bases; unmatched bases: 8. From germline, CDR1 is MNHEY and CDR2 SMNVEV (reference sequence). CDR3 residues: CASRAGTVPSNQPQHF. CDR3 coding DNA: TGTGCCAGCAGAGCCGGGACAGTTCCTAGCAATCAGCCCCAGCATTTT.

The CDR3 bases are TGTGCCAGCACCCAACAGGGTGTCGGAAACATTCAGTACTTC. This gives the protein CASTQQGVGNIQYF. J is TRBJ2-4 and V is TRBV11-1, with D possibly being TRBD1 (6 bases). V was clipped by 7 bases and J by 6 bases, with 16 bases between them. Germline V gene data show CDR1 as SGHAT and CDR2 as FQDESV (reference sequence). This CDR3 spans 14 amino acids.

The J gene is TRBJ2-7, the V gene TRBV3-1 (or the pseudogene TRBV3-2); no reliable D call. The CDR3 consists of 12 residues. In germline, CDR1 is LGHDT, CDR2 YNNKEL (reference sequence). Trimming left V 1 base short and J 6 bases short, with 7 bases between. The CDR3 sequence: CASSQALGEQYF. The CDR3 nucleotides read TGTGCCAGCAGCCAAGCTTTAGGCGAGCAGTACTTC.

The rearrangement joins TRBV19 to TRBJ2-4; D possibly corresponds to TRBD2 (6 bases). From germline, CDR1 is LNHDA and CDR2 SQIVND (reference sequence). Trimming shortened V by 6 bases and J by 1 base, and 10 bases separated the two germline ends. The CDR3 has 14 residues. CDR3 residues: CASSRDFAKNIQYF. The CDR3 DNA reads TGTGCCAGTAGCCGGGACTTCGCCAAAAACATTCAGTACTTC.

The rearrangement joins TRBV5-1 to TRBJ1-3; D is possibly TRBD1 (5 bases). The CDR3 is 19 residues long. The V gene lost 0 bases and the J gene lost 0 bases, with 19 bases spanning the gap. Per the germline V gene, CDR1 is SGHRS and CDR2 is YFSETQ. CDR3: CASSLAGSVRDGSGNTIYF. CDR3 in DNA: TGCGCCAGCAGCTTGGCAGGGAGCGTGAGGGATGGCTCTGGAAACACCATATATTTT. The complete variable domain, with remaining parts taken from reference TRBV5-1 and TRBJ1-3, reads KAGVTQTPRYLIKTRGQQVTLSCSPISGHRSVSWYQQTPGQGLQFLFEYFSETQRNKGNFPGRFSGRQFSNSRSEMNVSTLELGDSALYLCASSLAGSVRDGSGNTIYFGEGSWLTVV.

This clone was counted only a few times. The chain is built from TRBV5-4 and TRBJ1-3; TRBD1 agrees at 9 bases. The germline V gene has CDR1 SGHNT and CDR2 YYREEE (reference sequence). With V trimmed by 4 bases and J by 2 bases, 7 bases remained unmatched. The CDR3 is 16 amino acids. The DNA of the CDR3 is TGTGCCAGCAGCGCGTACAGGGGGCTGGCTGGAAACACCATATATTTT. Protein product: CASSAYRGLAGNTIYF.

The rearrangement uses TRBV11-3 and TRBJ2-1, with 12 bases matching TRBD2. The CDR3 runs to 18 residues. Germline loops: CDR1 SGHNT, CDR2 YENEEA. The V segment lost 5 bases and the J segment 6 bases; nucleotides outside the gene matches: 14. In nucleotides, the CDR3 is TGTGCCAGCAGCCGAGGAGCTGCTAGCGGGAGGGCCCTCAATGAGCAGTTCTTC. Protein product: CASSRGAASGRALNEQFF.

This chain joins TRBV29-1 and TRBJ2-5; a weak D match, TRBD2 (6 bases). Germline V gene sequence: CDR1 SQVTM, CDR2 ANQGSEA. Trimming shortened V by 3 bases and J by 4 bases, and 9 bases separated the two germline ends. The CDR3 runs 12 residues. The CDR3 DNA follows: TGCAGCGTTGACTCCGGGGGAGAGACCCAGTACTTC. Protein sequence: CSVDSGGETQYF.

In its sample, this clone was seen once. The V call is TRBV6-5, the J call TRBJ2-2, with TRBD2 matching 11 bases. V lost 4 bases, J lost 5 bases, and 6 bases stayed unmatched. The CDR3 sequence is 16 residues long. Germline V CDR1 and CDR2: MNHEY, SVGAGI. CDR3 sequence: CASSFQTSGRTGELFF. The CDR3 DNA reads TGTGCCAGCAGTTTCCAAACTAGCGGGAGAACCGGGGAGCTGTTTTTT.

This clone is judged large. The rearrangement uses TRBV6-5 and TRBJ1-5; D is possibly TRBD1 (5 bases). The length of the CDR3 is 14 residues. V lost 4 bases and J 7 bases, leaving 14 bases between the germline ends. Germline V gene lookup returns CDR1 MNHEY and CDR2 SVGAGI. For the CDR3, the DNA is TGTGCCAGCAGTTCCCCCAGGGATAACCAGCCCCAGCATTTT. Its translation: CASSSPRDNQPQHF.